Reported below is one T cell receptor (beta chain). The target antigen is unknown. Per the germline V gene, CDR1 is SGHAT and CDR2 is FQNNGV. The CDR3 is made up of 15 amino acids. V shed 5 bases, J shed 7 bases, and the junction held 10 bases outside the gene matches. Clones were read by immunoSEQ multiplex PCR, and TCRdb kept only the in-frame ones, dropping some. The profile shows 82,000 or so clones, roughly 94% of them singletons. The data were obtained in a study of cytomegalovirus exposure and HLA in healthy donors. Study-level points and caveats: Overall, 164 TCR beta chains were annotated as cytomegalovirus-associated.

The TCR sequence derives from a woman aged 18-30 years in good health and CMV-seronegative. Sequencing was performed on PBMCs. The chain couples TRBV11-2 to TRBJ2-1, with TRBD2 identical over 8 bases. The CDR3 here is CASSRGAGARNEQFF. In DNA, the CDR3 is TGTGCCAGCAGCCGGGGAGCGGGGGCTAGGAATGAGCAGTTCTTC.